The next 32 T cell receptor beta chains were all read from a single sample in a study of T cells after yellow fever vaccination. Each CDR3 protein is one row after TCRdb ran MiXCR on the 5' RACE reads. The sample consists of fewer than 350,000 distinct CDR3 sequences, around 4% of them appearing once. Here the sequenced sample was PBMCs, taken on the day of the yellow fever booster vaccination. The source of these receptors is a man between 18 and 29 years old who received the YFV17D yellow fever vaccine.

This clonotype was observed at least ten times. The rearrangement links TRBV28 to TRBJ2-7; D is perhaps TRBD1 (6 bases). The CDR3 extends over 14 amino acids. CDR1 MDHEN and CDR2 SYDVKM come from the germline V gene. V was pared by 5 bases and J by 0 bases, with 11 bases between. The CDR3 bases are TGTGCCAGCAGTCTAACAGGGAGCTCCTACGAGCAGTACGTC. It codes for CASSLTGSSYEQYV.

This chain uses TRBV28 with TRBJ2-5, with no clear D. The CDR3 consists of 15 residues. CDR1 and CDR2 from the germline V gene are MDHEN and SYDVKM. V lost 7 bases and J lost 2, with 17 bases in between. The CDR3 nucleotides are TGTGCCAGCACCCCGAGGTTGGGCATACAAGAGACCCAGTACTTC. Translated: CASTPRLGIQETQYF. Looking up the rest from reference TRBV28 and TRBJ2-5 gives the full variable domain: DVKVTQSSRYLVKRTGEKVFLECVQDMDHENMFWYRQDPGLGLRLIYFSYDVKMKEKGDIPEGYSVSREKKERFSLILESASTNQTSMYLCASTPRLGIQETQYFGPGTRLLVL.

At least ten counts were recorded for this clonotype. The chain recombines TRBV28 with TRBJ1-1; 7 bases match TRBD1. The V and J ends lost 3 bases and 11 bases, in that order; junction bases with no gene match: 15. The CDR3 loop spans 15 amino acids. Germline CDR1 is MDHEN and CDR2 is SYDVKM. This chain's CDR3 is CASSLPEMTGSRAFF. The DNA of the CDR3 is TGTGCCAGCAGTTTGCCAGAGATGACAGGGTCAAGGGCTTTCTTT. Full variable domain (rest looked up from reference TRBV28 and TRBJ1-1): DVKVTQSSRYLVKRTGEKVFLECVQDMDHENMFWYRQDPGLGLRLIYFSYDVKMKEKGDIPEGYSVSREKKERFSLILESASTNQTSMYLCASSLPEMTGSRAFFGQGTRLTVV.

This clonotype was recorded many times. V and J are TRBV2 and TRBJ1-5; D is possibly TRBD1 (5 bases). Deletions cut 7 bases from V and 4 bases from J, with 11 bases between. This CDR3 has 13 residues. The V gene's germline CDR1 is SNHLY and CDR2 FYNNEI. The CDR3 DNA sequence: TGTGCCAGCAATCGAGAGGGGAATCAGCCCCAGCATTTT. It yields the protein CASNREGNQPQHF.

This clonotype was detected only a few times. V is TRBV12-3 or TRBV12-4 and J is TRBJ1-1, with D tentatively TRBD1 (6 bases). This CDR3 is 15 amino acids long. The V end was cut by 1 base, the J end by 5 bases, with 14 bases between. In nucleotides, the CDR3 is TGTGCCAGCAGTTTAGACAGGGTCGGAATAACTGAAGCTTTCTTT. Protein product: CASSLDRVGITEAFF.

This clonotype appeared a few times. The J gene is TRBJ1-1, the V gene TRBV5-6; 8 bases fit TRBD1. V shed 4 bases and J 4 bases; nucleotides not matched to a gene: 9. This CDR3 has 15 amino acids. Looked up from germline, CDR1 is SGHDT and CDR2 is YYEEEE. CDR3 DNA sequence: TGTGCCAGCAGCACTCGGACAGGGTGGGTCACTGAAGCTTTCTTT. Residues: CASSTRTGWVTEAFF.

This clonotype was counted a few times. The rearrangement joins TRBV2 to TRBJ2-2; no firm D call. V shed 4 bases and J shed 4 bases, with 19 bases lying between them. This CDR3 contains 17 residues. Germline CDR1 is SNHLY and CDR2 is FYNNEI. CDR3 in DNA: TGTGCCAGCAGTGTCCCACCGGGCACTTCCCCCACCGGGGAGCTGTTTTTT. Translated: CASSVPPGTSPTGELFF.

This clonotype occurred a few times. The genes are TRBV12-3 or TRBV12-4 and TRBJ2-7, with D unresolved. The length of the CDR3 is 13 residues. The V gene lost 1 base and the J gene lost 6 bases, with 10 bases spanning the gap. CDR3: CASSLGRFSEQYV. The CDR3 DNA reads TGTGCCAGCAGTTTAGGGCGGTTTTCCGAGCAGTACGTC.

At least ten counts were recorded for this clonotype. The chain recombines TRBV6-5 with TRBJ1-6, with D tentatively TRBD1 (6 bases). The CDR3 runs to 14 residues. The V end was cut by 2 bases, the J end by 5 bases, with 7 bases between. Germline lookup yields CDR1 MNHEY and CDR2 SVGAGI. The CDR3 sequence: CASSYTGNNSPLHF. CDR3 sequence (DNA): TGTGCCAGCAGTTACACAGGGAATAATTCACCCCTCCACTTT.

The V call is TRBV7-2, the J call TRBJ2-7; D is possibly TRBD1 or TRBD2 (5 bases each). This CDR3 contains 13 residues. The V end lost 5 bases, the J end lost 2 bases, and 10 bases lay between the germline ends. CDR1 is SGHTA, CDR2 FQGNSA, per germline. CDR3 DNA: TGTGCCAGCAGCGCTAAGGGACCCTACGAGCAGTACTTC. Translation: CASSAKGPYEQYF.

This clonotype was recorded at least ten times. J is TRBJ2-7 and V is TRBV12-5; 9 bases fit TRBD2. V gave up 3 bases and J gave up 3 bases; unmatched junction bases: 6. The CDR3 length is 15 residues. CDR1 LGHNT and CDR2 FRNRAP come from the germline V gene. The CDR3 spells CASGFPLAGLYEQYF. Written as DNA, the CDR3 is TGTGCTAGTGGTTTTCCGCTAGCGGGACTCTACGAGCAGTACTTC.

The chain recombines TRBV5-1 with TRBJ1-2; D gene unclear. V gave up 0 bases and J gave up 2 bases, with 8 bases separating them. Germline lookup yields CDR1 SGHRS and CDR2 YFSETQ. The CDR3 has 14 residues. CDR3 region: CASSLEGRNYGYTF. CDR3 nucleotides: TGCGCCAGCAGCTTGGAGGGTCGAAACTATGGCTACACCTTC.

This clonotype was detected a few times. At one end, the junction sequence differs from germline, possibly due to a read error. The chain combines TRBV29-1 with TRBJ2-3; 8 positions match TRBD1. The CDR3 has 15 residues. Germline CDR1 reads SQVTM; CDR2 reads ANQGSEA. This CDR3 is CSVPVGTGLTLRVLF. The CDR3 bases are TGCAGCGTTCCCGTCGGGACAGGTCTTACTTTAAGGGTTCTTTTT.

The J gene is TRBJ2-7, the V gene TRBV6-6; D not resolved. Germline values: CDR1 MNHNY, CDR2 SVGAGI (reference sequence). The CDR3 sequence is 15 residues long. V lost 0 bases to trimming and J lost 3 bases, with 12 bases between them. The CDR3 here is CASSYSTLKDYEQYF. The CDR3 nucleotides are TGTGCCAGCAGTTACTCAACCCTCAAGGACTACGAGCAGTACTTC.

This clonotype was seen repeatedly, ten times or more. The rearrangement uses TRBV5-4 and TRBJ2-3, with a tentative D call TRBD1 (6 bases). CDR3 size: 15 residues. Per germline, CDR1 SGHNT and CDR2 YYREEE (reference sequence). V was trimmed by 3 bases and J by 0 bases, leaving 11 bases between them. The CDR3 loop reads CASSSVGHSTDTQYF. For the CDR3, the DNA is TGTGCCAGCAGCTCGGTGGGACATAGCACAGATACGCAGTATTTT.

This clonotype was recorded at least ten times. The junction and the germline gene differ at one end; a read error may be behind it. The chain is built from TRBV19 and TRBJ1-5, with TRBD1 as a possible D gene (6 bases). CDR3 length: 13 residues. CDR1 and CDR2 from the germline V gene are LNHDA and SQIVND (reference sequence). DNA of the CDR3: TGTGCCAGTAGTACGACCCGGACAGATCCCCCGCATTTT. This gives the protein CASSTTRTDPPHF.

V and J are TRBV7-3 and TRBJ1-6, with no clear D. The V end lost 6 bases, the J end lost 8 bases, and 17 bases lay between the germline ends. Looked up from germline, CDR1 is SGHTA and CDR2 is FQGTGA. The CDR3 has 15 amino acids. Here the CDR3 reads CASRLLPKADSPLHF. Written as DNA, the CDR3 is TGTGCCAGCAGACTCCTCCCAAAGGCTGATTCACCCCTCCACTTT.

This clonotype was observed at least ten times. The chain uses TRBV5-1 and TRBJ2-4; D is uncertain. CDR1 and CDR2 from the germline V gene are SGHRS and YFSETQ. The V and J ends lost 0 bases and 0 bases respectively, with 7 bases between them. The CDR3 is 15 residues long. The CDR3 coding sequence is TGCGCCAGCAGCTTGGAGGCTGGAGCCAAAAACATTCAGTACTTC. Protein product: CASSLEAGAKNIQYF.

In this sample, this clonotype turned up a few times. The chain has TRBV18 and TRBJ2-3; D is possibly TRBD1 or TRBD2 (5 bases each). Between the trimmed V and J ends, which lost 4 bases and 5 bases, there was a span of 10 bases. Germline CDR1 and CDR2: KGHSH and LQKENI. The length of the CDR3 is 13 residues. CDR3 residues: CASSRGDGDTQYF. The DNA of the CDR3 is TGTGCCAGCTCACGAGGGGATGGAGATACGCAGTATTTT.

Many counts were recorded for this clonotype. This chain uses TRBV5-1 with TRBJ2-2; D unresolved. Trimming cost V 0 bases and J 2 bases, with 2 bases left between them. The germline CDR1 and CDR2 sequences are SGHRS and YFSETQ. The CDR3 has 13 residues. CDR3: CASSLANTGELFF. The CDR3 nucleotides read TGCGCCAGCAGCTTGGCAAACACCGGGGAGCTGTTTTTT.

This clonotype was found a few times. The rearrangement links TRBV6-6 to TRBJ1-4; TRBD1 aligns across 9 bases. The germline gives CDR1 MNHNY, CDR2 SVGAGI (reference sequence). V gave up 2 bases and J gave up 4 bases; unmatched junction bases: 8. This CDR3 spans 17 amino acids. The CDR3 DNA reads as TGTGCCAGCAGTTACCGACCTGGGACAGGGCATAATGAAAAACTGTTTTTT. Its translation: CASSYRPGTGHNEKLFF.

This clonotype occurred once. Given a much more abundant clone one base away, this may be a read error. The chain couples TRBV20-1 to TRBJ1-2; D is possibly TRBD1 (5 bases). This CDR3 is 13 amino acids long. Germline CDR1 and CDR2: DFQATT and SNEGSKA (reference sequence). Here the CDR3 DNA reads TGCAGTACTAGATCGGGGGCTAACTATGGCTACACCTTC. Protein sequence: CSTRSGANYGYTF.

This clonotype has at least ten counts. The chain links TRBV10-3 to TRBJ1-3; a weak D match, TRBD1 (5 bases). The V end lost 0 bases, the J end lost 8 bases, and 14 bases lay between the germline ends. The CDR3 has 15 amino acids. The V gene's germline CDR1 is ENHRY and CDR2 SYGVKD. CDR3 coding DNA: TGTGCCATCAGTGAGTCGCAGGGTCGTGCTGACACCATATATTTT. This sequence encodes CAISESQGRADTIYF.

The gene calls are TRBV6-1 and TRBJ1-2; 8 bases are a match to TRBD1. Germline values: CDR1 MNHNS, CDR2 SASEGT. CDR3 length: 15 amino acids. V lost 0 bases and J lost 5; bases outside the gene matches: 5. CDR3 sequence: CASSEAWTGLYGYTF. The CDR3 region has the DNA TGTGCCAGCAGTGAAGCCTGGACAGGGCTTTATGGCTACACCTTC.

This clonotype was picked up many times. The chain has TRBV7-9 and TRBJ2-7; D is undetermined. The V gene lost 0 bases and the J gene lost 2 bases, with 14 bases spanning the gap. Germline V gene lookup returns CDR1 SEHNR and CDR2 FQNEAQ (reference sequence). The length of the CDR3 is 16 residues. CDR3 sequence: CASSLARGKVAYEQYF. The CDR3 coding sequence is TGTGCCAGCAGCTTAGCGCGAGGTAAAGTAGCCTACGAGCAGTACTTC. Drawing the rest from reference TRBV7-9 and TRBJ2-7, the complete variable domain is DTGVSQNPRHKITKRGQNVTFRCDPISEHNRLYWYRQTLGQGPEFLTYFQNEAQLEKSRLLSDRFSAERPKGSFSTLEIQRTEQGDSAMYLCASSLARGKVAYEQYFGPGTRLTVT.

The sample holds a few counts of this clonotype. The gene calls are TRBV7-9 and TRBJ1-1; TRBD1 might be the D (5 bases). The CDR3 sequence is 13 residues long. Germline values: CDR1 SEHNR, CDR2 FQNEAQ (reference sequence). The germline V and J ends were trimmed by 8 bases and 1 base, with 11 bases remaining between them. CDR3 DNA sequence: TGTGCCAGCTCCAGGGTGGCGAACACTGAAGCTTTCTTT. As protein: CASSRVANTEAFF. Drawing the rest from reference TRBV7-9 and TRBJ1-1, the complete variable domain is DTGVSQNPRHKITKRGQNVTFRCDPISEHNRLYWYRQTLGQGPEFLTYFQNEAQLEKSRLLSDRFSAERPKGSFSTLEIQRTEQGDSAMYLCASSRVANTEAFFGQGTRLTVV.

This clonotype was found many times. CDR3 sequence: CASSGMGLGGESYNEQFF. CDR3 coding DNA: TGTGCCAGCAGCGGAATGGGATTGGGGGGGGAATCCTACAATGAGCAGTTCTTC. The chain has TRBV11-1 and TRBJ2-1, with TRBD2 matching over 7 bases. CDR3 length: 18 amino acids. Germline V CDR1 and CDR2: SGHAT, FQDESV (reference sequence). J gave up 1 base and V 5 bases, and 14 bases lay outside the gene matches.

Many counts were recorded for this clonotype. CDR3 residues: CASSLGTGANEQFF. The CDR3 region has the DNA TGTGCCAGCAGCCTCGGGACAGGGGCCAATGAGCAGTTCTTC. The genes are TRBV27 and TRBJ2-1, with 10 positions matching TRBD1. The germline CDR1 and CDR2 sequences are MNHEY and SMNVEV (reference sequence). With 6 bases clipped from V and 6 bases from J, the junction kept 5 bases outside the gene matches. CDR3 length: 14 residues.

This chain joins TRBV10-3 and TRBJ2-3, with 15 positions matching TRBD2. The V gene end was trimmed by 2 bases and the J gene end by 8 bases; junction bases not matched to a gene: 14. Germline values: CDR1 ENHRY, CDR2 SYGVKD. The CDR3 totals 19 residues. DNA for the CDR3: TGTGCCATCAGTGAGCCGGGACTAGCGGGGGGACGAGGGGACGGTACGCAGTATTTT. It encodes CAISEPGLAGGRGDGTQYF.

This clonotype has ten or more counts. This chain links TRBV12-3 or TRBV12-4 with TRBJ2-3; 9 nucleotides align to TRBD1. The CDR3 length is 13 residues. With V trimmed by 0 bases and J by 15 bases, 7 bases remained unmatched. The CDR3 bases are TGTGCCAGCAGTTTAGCGGGACAGGGACTACTTTATTTT. Translated, it gives CASSLAGQGLLYF.

This clonotype was recorded at least ten times. This chain links TRBV15 with TRBJ1-1; D is unclear. Trimming took 2 bases from V and 8 from J, leaving 18 bases between them. This CDR3 spans 15 amino acids. Germline loops: CDR1 LNHNV, CDR2 YYDKDF (reference sequence). The CDR3 DNA reads TGTGCCACCAGCAGACCAATTCCGGTGGGAACCGAAGCTTTCTTT. Its protein is CATSRPIPVGTEAFF.

This clonotype was counted a few times. The chain links TRBV28 to TRBJ2-7, with D hard to call. V dropped 3 bases and J dropped 3 bases, with 15 bases sitting between them. CDR1 is MDHEN, CDR2 SYDVKM, per germline. This CDR3 has 15 amino acids. The CDR3, as DNA: TGTGCCAGCAGTTTTTTCGGGCAGGCCCTCTACGAGCAGTACGTC. Protein: CASSFFGQALYEQYV.